The next 18 T cell receptor beta chains were all read from a single sample in a study of T cell responses to AZD1222 COVID-19 vaccine. Here immunoSEQ multiplex PCR was the method, and the copy in TCRdb shows in-frame clones only, minus some. The sample has some 190,000 clones, just over 85% seen once. Sequenced here: peripheral blood, sampled on day 0 of AZD1222 vaccination. These receptors all come from an adult in good health.

The chain uses TRBV5-4 and TRBJ1-4; no reliable D call. Germline V gives CDR1 SGHNT, CDR2 YYREEE (reference sequence). This CDR3 is 14 amino acids long. The V end was cut by 2 bases, the J end by 12 bases, with 17 bases between. The CDR3 DNA sequence: TGTGCCAGCAGCTTAGGTGTGATGCTCGAGGAACTGTTTTTT. This translates into CASSLGVMLEELFF.

V usage is TRBV19 and J usage is TRBJ2-2, with TRBD1 as a possible D gene (5 bases). CDR3 length: 11 residues. Germline lookup yields CDR1 LNHDA and CDR2 SQIVND (reference sequence). Trimming left V 7 bases short and J 7 bases short, with 7 bases between. The CDR3 DNA sequence: TGTGCCAGTAAAGGGGACGGGGAGCTGTTTTTT. Translating it yields CASKGDGELFF.

The genes are TRBV6-5 and TRBJ1-3, with D unclear. V was pared by 7 bases and J by 0 bases, with 13 bases between. Per germline, CDR1 MNHEY and CDR2 SVGAGI. CDR3 length equals 15 residues. The CDR3 DNA sequence: TGTGCCAGCAACCAGTTAAGGAGCTCTGGAAACACCATATATTTT. Its translation: CASNQLRSSGNTIYF.

This clone has a count of ten or more. The genes are TRBV4-3 and TRBJ2-5; the D gene is possibly TRBD1 (5 bases). From germline, CDR1 is LGHNA and CDR2 YSLEER. The germline V and J ends were trimmed by 0 bases and 5 bases, with 10 bases remaining between them. CDR3 length: 14 amino acids. CDR3 residues: CASSQDLGDETQYF. The CDR3 DNA sequence: TGCGCCAGCAGCCAAGATTTAGGGGATGAGACCCAGTACTTC.

The chain carries TRBV19 and TRBJ2-3; 10 bases agree with TRBD2. The CDR3 is 18 residues long. Germline V CDR1 and CDR2: LNHDA, SQIVND (reference sequence). The ends lost 5 bases at V and 1 base at J; junction bases unmatched: 12. The CDR3 here is CASSFPSGGASGTDTQYF. The CDR3 nucleotides read TGTGCCAGTAGTTTCCCGAGCGGGGGGGCCAGTGGCACAGATACGCAGTATTTT.

The rearrangement joins TRBV5-1 to TRBJ1-2, with D unresolved. The CDR3 length is 14 residues. Germline CDR1 SGHRS, CDR2 YFSETQ. The V gene lost 7 bases and the J gene lost 2 bases, with 15 bases spanning the gap. The CDR3, as DNA: TGCGCCAGCTCCCCTGGTGGGCAGAACTATGGCTACACCTTC. Amino acids: CASSPGGQNYGYTF.

The genes are TRBV7-2 and TRBJ2-5, with 13 positions matching TRBD2. The germline CDR1 and CDR2 sequences are SGHTA and FQGNSA. The CDR3 loop spans 18 amino acids. Unmatched junction bases numbered 12, after V lost 4 bases and J lost 4 bases. CDR3 nucleotides: TGTGCCAGCAGCTCTCCAAAGGGACTAGCGGGGAATGGAGAGACCCAGTACTTC. Translation: CASSSPKGLAGNGETQYF.

The CDR3 DNA sequence: TGTGCCTGGAGTGTAGGGTGGATGGGGGCGGGTCAGCCCCAGCATTTT. Residues: CAWSVGWMGAGQPQHF. The V gene is TRBV30, the J gene TRBJ1-5; D is perhaps TRBD1 (6 bases). V lost 0 bases and J 6 bases, leaving 18 bases between the germline ends. The CDR3 is 16 amino acids. From germline, CDR1 is GTSNPN and CDR2 SVGIG (reference sequence).

The chain is built from TRBV12-3 or TRBV12-4 and TRBJ2-4; D is unclear. V lost 3 bases, J lost 5 bases, and 8 bases lay in between. This CDR3 comprises 13 residues. CDR3 protein: CASSLGGENIQYF. CDR3 coding DNA: TGTGCCAGCAGTTTGGGTGGAGAAAACATTCAGTACTTC.

The V call is TRBV4-1, the J call TRBJ2-1; the D is unclear. V lost 0 bases, J lost 12 bases, and 12 bases lay in between. The CDR3 sequence is 13 residues long. CDR1 MGHRA and CDR2 YSYEKL come from the germline V gene. The CDR3 spells CASSQESRVRQFF. In DNA form, the CDR3 reads TGCGCCAGCAGCCAAGAAAGCCGGGTAAGGCAGTTCTTC.

The chain has TRBV5-4 and TRBJ2-3, with 12 bases that match TRBD2. The germline gives CDR1 SGHNT, CDR2 YYREEE (reference sequence). With 3 bases clipped from V and 0 bases from J, the junction kept 5 bases outside the gene matches. The CDR3 is 17 residues long. CDR3: CASSSTSGGTSTDTQYF. As DNA, the CDR3 is TGTGCCAGCAGCTCGACTAGCGGGGGAACTAGCACAGATACGCAGTATTTT. Full variable domain (missing parts from reference TRBV5-4 and TRBJ2-3): ETGVTQSPTHLIKTRGQQVTLRCSSQSGHNTVSWYQQALGQGPQFIFQYYREEENGRGNFPPRFSGLQFPNYSSELNVNALELDDSALYLCASSSTSGGTSTDTQYFGPGTRLTVL.

The chain recombines TRBV7-2 with TRBJ1-2; D ambiguous. Germline V lookup: CDR1 SGHTA, CDR2 FQGNSA. The V and J ends lost 5 bases and 5 bases respectively, with 9 bases between them. This CDR3 comprises 12 residues. The CDR3, as DNA: TGTGCCAGCAGCGCGCGGACTTATGGCTACACCTTC. This gives the protein CASSARTYGYTF.

The rearrangement links TRBV30 to TRBJ1-5; D may be TRBD1 (5 bases). Germline CDR1 is GTSNPN and CDR2 is SVGIG (reference sequence). V was shortened by 0 bases and J by 4 bases, with 22 bases between the two germline ends. This CDR3 comprises 18 residues. CDR3 in DNA: TGTGCCTGGAGTGTACGGAGGACAACACTCCGCCCTAATCAGCCCCAGCATTTT. As protein: CAWSVRRTTLRPNQPQHF.

The J gene is TRBJ2-3, the V gene TRBV27; tentative D call: TRBD1 (5 bases). The V end was cut by 4 bases, the J end by 6 bases, with 14 bases between. CDR3 size: 14 residues. Germline loops: CDR1 MNHEY, CDR2 SMNVEV (reference sequence). The CDR3 protein is CASSSPFRADTQYF. The DNA for the CDR3 is TGTGCCAGCAGTTCCCCCTTCAGGGCTGATACGCAGTATTTT.

A word on this clone: This sample also contains other DNA sequences that code for the same CDR3. The genes are TRBV11-3 and TRBJ1-1; D is undetermined. Deletions cut 4 bases from V and 1 base from J, with 7 bases between. The CDR3 totals 13 residues. Per the germline V gene, CDR1 is SGHNT and CDR2 is YENEEA. The CDR3, as DNA: TGTGCCAGCAGCTCGGACGGGAACACTGAAGCTTTCTTT. Residues: CASSSDGNTEAFF.

The chain carries TRBV4-3 and TRBJ1-5; TRBD1 might be the D (5 bases). This CDR3 region has 21 residues. The germline V and J ends were trimmed by 0 bases and 0 bases, with 24 bases remaining between them. Germline CDR1 is LGHNA and CDR2 is YSLEER. DNA for the CDR3: TGCGCCAGCAGCCAAGATGGGCCTGAAGCAGGGCTGGAATATAGCAATCAGCCCCAGCATTTT. As protein: CASSQDGPEAGLEYSNQPQHF.

The V and J genes are TRBV7-9 and TRBJ2-5; tentative D call: TRBD2 (5 bases). The germline gives CDR1 SEHNR, CDR2 FQNEAQ (reference sequence). The CDR3 consists of 15 residues. V was cut by 1 base and J by 5 bases, with 14 bases left in between. In DNA, the CDR3 is TGTGCCAGCAGCTTAGGCCCCGCGGGCGGGGAGACCCAGTACTTC. Its protein is CASSLGPAGGETQYF.

This clone is a singleton in its sample. The chain joins TRBV7-3 to TRBJ2-1; 8 bases match TRBD2. The V segment lost 4 bases and the J segment 8 bases; nucleotides outside the gene matches: 4. This CDR3 spans 13 amino acids. Germline-derived CDR1 and CDR2 are SGHTA and FQGTGA. CDR3 protein: CASSWTSRHEQFF. The CDR3 DNA sequence: TGTGCCAGCAGCTGGACTAGCCGCCATGAGCAGTTCTTC. Complete variable domain (other parts from reference TRBV7-3 and TRBJ2-1): GAGVSQTPSNKVTEKGKYVELRCDPISGHTALYWYRQSLGQGPEFLIYFQGTGAADDSGLPNDRFFAVRPEGSVSTLKIQRTERGDSAVYLCASSWTSRHEQFFGPGTRLTVL.